Below are 26 T cell receptor beta chains sequenced from a single sample in a study of blood T cell repertoires in COVID-19. Assay: immunoSEQ multiplex PCR; the TCRdb copy retains only in-frame clones and omits some. Seen here are tens of thousands of clones, roughly 84% observed once, and the top ten hold roughly 1.4%. Specimen: peripheral blood. The source is a man over 45 with acute or convalescent COVID-19.

This chain joins TRBV30 and TRBJ2-7, with a weak D call TRBD2 (5 bases). Germline V gene lookup returns CDR1 GTSNPN and CDR2 SVGIG (reference sequence). With 3 bases removed from V and 4 bases from J, the gap between germline ends came to 7 bases. This CDR3 spans 11 amino acids. The CDR3 reads CAWRDFYEQYF. Written as DNA, the CDR3 is TGTGCCTGGAGGGACTTTTACGAGCAGTACTTC.

This clone was seen just once. This chain joins TRBV10-3 and TRBJ1-6; a weak D match, TRBD1 (6 bases). V was pared by 3 bases and J by 9 bases, with 12 bases between. The CDR3 has 14 residues. From germline, CDR1 is ENHRY and CDR2 SYGVKD. DNA of the CDR3: TGTGCCATCAGTGAATGGGACATGCGTTCACCCCTCCACTTT. Amino acid sequence: CAISEWDMRSPLHF.

This clone was observed a few times. This sequence joins TRBV4-2 and TRBJ1-6; 7 bases agree with TRBD1. The CDR3 is 17 residues long. Germline values: CDR1 LGHNA, CDR2 YNFKEQ. The ends lost 3 bases at V and 6 bases at J; junction bases unmatched: 11. CDR3: CASSHPSKTGTNSPLHF. The CDR3 DNA is TGTGCCAGCAGCCACCCTTCGAAGACAGGGACTAATTCACCCCTCCACTTT.

In this sample, this clone turned up a few times. The chain combines TRBV27 with TRBJ1-6, with 8 positions matching TRBD1. Germline trimming cut 2 bases from V and 5 bases from J; bases unmatched to any gene: 5. This CDR3 has 16 amino acids. Germline V gives CDR1 MNHEY, CDR2 SMNVEV (reference sequence). CDR3 in DNA: TGTGCCAGCAGTTTACCTGGACAGGGACATAATTCACCCCTCCACTTT. This sequence encodes CASSLPGQGHNSPLHF.

The chain is built from TRBV18 and TRBJ1-5, with 7 bases lining up with TRBD1. The germline gives CDR1 KGHSH, CDR2 LQKENI. This CDR3 contains 16 residues. J lost 2 bases, V lost 6 bases, and 10 bases had no gene match. CDR3 sequence reads: CASSPRQGEGNQPQHF. CDR3 DNA: TGTGCCAGCTCCCCTCGACAGGGAGAAGGCAATCAGCCCCAGCATTTT.

The chain joins TRBV10-1 to TRBJ2-1; 7 bases are shared with TRBD2. J gave up 3 bases and V 4 bases, and 0 bases lay outside the gene matches. The CDR3 runs to 13 residues. Germline CDR1 WNHNN, CDR2 SYGVQD (reference sequence). CDR3 DNA sequence: TGCGCCAGCAGTGGGGGGGGCTACAATGAGCAGTTCTTC. Translated: CASSGGGYNEQFF.

This clone was seen only a few times. V is TRBV5-1 and J is TRBJ1-2; D may be TRBD1 (6 bases). CDR3 length equals 15 residues. The V end was cut by 0 bases, the J end by 6 bases, with 15 bases between. Germline assignment: CDR1 SGHRS and CDR2 YFSETQ. This CDR3 is CASSLGGGREHGYTF. The CDR3 DNA reads as TGCGCCAGCAGCTTGGGCGGGGGCAGGGAACATGGCTACACCTTC.

This clone was recorded only once. CDR3 in DNA: TGCGCCAGCAGCTTGGAGGGACAGGGGAACACCGGGGAGCTGTTTTTT. This sequence encodes CASSLEGQGNTGELFF. V and J are TRBV5-1 and TRBJ2-2; 9 bases line up with TRBD1. The germline gives CDR1 SGHRS, CDR2 YFSETQ. Trimming cost V 0 bases and J 1 base; bases outside gene matches: 1. The CDR3 consists of 16 residues.

This clone was observed a single time. DNA of the CDR3: TGTGCCAGCAGGATAAGCGGGGGGTCTACCTACGAGCAGTACTTC. This translates into CASRISGGSTYEQYF. This sequence joins TRBV27 and TRBJ2-7, with 9 bases aligning to TRBD2. Trimming at V came to 6 bases and at J to 2 bases, leaving 8 bases not matched to a gene. Germline V CDR1 and CDR2: MNHEY, SMNVEV (reference sequence). This CDR3 region has 15 residues.

The rearrangement uses TRBV28 and TRBJ1-2, with D possibly being TRBD1 (5 bases). This CDR3 comprises 13 residues. CDR1 and CDR2 (germline): MDHEN, SYDVKM. V gave up 4 bases and J gave up 0 bases, with 6 bases separating them. CDR3 DNA: TGTGCCAGCAGTTCGACAGCTAACTATGGCTACACCTTC. Its translation is CASSSTANYGYTF.

The V call is TRBV18, the J call TRBJ1-1, with D possibly matching TRBD1 (6 bases). Germline lookup yields CDR1 KGHSH and CDR2 LQKENI. The V end lost 6 bases, the J end lost 10 bases, and 15 bases lay between the germline ends. The CDR3 is 12 amino acids. The CDR3 DNA is TGTGCCAGCTCCCCGGCAGGGGCGGGAGCTTTCTTT. As protein: CASSPAGAGAFF.

The rearrangement joins TRBV27 to TRBJ2-1, with TRBD2 as a possible D gene (6 bases). V lost 8 bases and J lost 0, with 14 bases in between. Germline CDR1 and CDR2: MNHEY and SMNVEV (reference sequence). The CDR3 loop spans 15 amino acids. As DNA, the CDR3 is TGTGCCAGCGGGAGCGGGCGGAACTCCTACAATGAGCAGTTCTTC. Protein sequence: CASGSGRNSYNEQFF.

This clone has only a few counts. The rearrangement links TRBV14 to TRBJ1-2; D remains ambiguous. The CDR3 has 13 residues. Germline assignment: CDR1 SGHDN and CDR2 FVKESK. V gave up 5 bases and J gave up 7 bases, with 14 bases separating them. In nucleotides, the CDR3 is TGTGCCAGCAGCGCGCGGAGAGGGTTTGGCTACACCTTC. It codes for CASSARRGFGYTF.

The chain is built from TRBV27 and TRBJ1-2; TRBD1 agrees at 7 bases. Per the germline V gene, CDR1 is MNHEY and CDR2 is SMNVEV (reference sequence). The J segment lost 8 bases and the V segment lost 6 bases, leaving 6 bases of the junction unmatched. This CDR3 has 12 residues. CDR3 sequence (DNA): TGTGCCAGCAGACGGACAGGTGGCGGCTACACCTTC. This codes for CASRRTGGGYTF.

The rearrangement uses TRBV25-1 and TRBJ2-7; TRBD2 matches 10 bases. The ends lost 1 base at V and 5 bases at J; junction bases unmatched: 8. This CDR3 has 16 amino acids. Germline CDR1 reads MGHDK; CDR2 reads SYGVNS. CDR3 nucleotide sequence: TGTGCCAGCAGTGAATCCCGTCTAGCGGGAGTAAACGAGCAGTACTTC. Translating it yields CASSESRLAGVNEQYF.

The chain employs TRBV3-1 (or the pseudogene TRBV3-2) and TRBJ2-1; TRBD2 matches 14 bases. With V trimmed by 8 bases and J by 6 bases, 12 bases remained unmatched. The germline V gene encodes CDR1 LGHDT and CDR2 YNNKEL (reference sequence). The CDR3 extends over 17 amino acids. CDR3 DNA: TGTGCCAGCCGGGGACTAGCGGGGGCCTCCAGGGGCAATGAGCAGTTCTTC. It encodes CASRGLAGASRGNEQFF.

The J gene is TRBJ2-7, the V gene TRBV7-9, with 10 bases lining up with TRBD2. The ends lost 3 bases at V and 5 bases at J; junction bases unmatched: 7. Germline CDR1 SEHNR, CDR2 FQNEAQ (reference sequence). CDR3 length: 15 residues. CDR3 loop: CASSFGSGREDEQYF. DNA of the CDR3: TGTGCCAGCAGCTTCGGGAGCGGGAGGGAAGACGAGCAGTACTTC.

The chain uses TRBV28 and TRBJ1-5; D gene uncertain. Germline loops: CDR1 MDHEN, CDR2 SYDVKM. This CDR3 comprises 15 residues. V was shortened by 7 bases and J by 2 bases, with 15 bases between the two germline ends. The CDR3 DNA is TGTGCCAGCACCCTCGGGTATCGGGGCAATCAGCCCCAGCATTTT. It encodes CASTLGYRGNQPQHF.

The V and J genes are TRBV4-3 and TRBJ2-3; TRBD2 agrees at 7 bases. The V and J ends lost 2 bases and 2 bases, in that order; junction bases with no gene match: 7. This CDR3 is built from 16 residues. CDR1 is LGHNA and CDR2 is YSLEER in the germline V gene. The CDR3 is CASSQSRGELTDTQYF. The CDR3 DNA reads as TGCGCCAGCAGCCAAAGCCGGGGGGAGCTCACAGATACGCAGTATTTT.

The chain carries TRBV7-9 and TRBJ2-7, with a possible D match to TRBD2 (6 bases). The CDR3 is 16 residues long. CDR1 and CDR2 from the germline V gene are SEHNR and FQNEAQ (reference sequence). Trimming removed 0 bases from V and 0 bases from J, with 12 bases in between. CDR3 region: CASSLAQTGSSYEQYF. In DNA form, the CDR3 reads TGTGCCAGCAGCTTAGCGCAGACCGGGAGCTCCTACGAGCAGTACTTC.

The rearrangement links TRBV12-5 to TRBJ2-5; 10 nucleotides line up with TRBD1. The CDR3 is 15 amino acids. Trimming removed 6 bases from V and 5 bases from J; junction bases left unmatched: 9. CDR1 LGHNT and CDR2 FRNRAP come from the germline V gene. This CDR3 reads CASGGDRGGLETQYF. CDR3 coding DNA: TGTGCTAGTGGGGGGGACAGGGGCGGATTGGAGACCCAGTACTTC.

The chain is built from TRBV29-1 and TRBJ2-1, with TRBD1 matching over 9 bases. Germline trimming cut 7 bases from V and 8 bases from J; bases unmatched to any gene: 9. Germline-derived CDR1 and CDR2 are SQVTM and ANQGSEA. CDR3 size: 13 residues. CDR3 DNA: TGCAGCGAACTGGGACAGGGAGGAGATGAGCAGTTCTTC. It encodes CSELGQGGDEQFF.

The gene calls are TRBV19 and TRBJ1-4; no clear D gene. Per the germline V gene, CDR1 is LNHDA and CDR2 is SQIVND (reference sequence). The length of the CDR3 is 15 residues. The germline V and J ends were trimmed by 5 bases and 0 bases, with 10 bases remaining between them. CDR3 residues: CASSRQVATNEKLFF. The CDR3 region has the DNA TGTGCCAGTAGTCGGCAGGTTGCAACTAATGAAAAACTGTTTTTT.

The chain links TRBV13 to TRBJ2-7; D might be TRBD2 (7 bases). Trimming cost V 3 bases and J 3 bases, with 15 bases left between them. Germline lookup yields CDR1 PRHDT and CDR2 FYEKMQ (reference sequence). The CDR3 has 15 amino acids. Here the CDR3 reads CASSFLRGGLYEQYF. The CDR3 region has the DNA TGTGCCAGCAGCTTCCTCCGCGGGGGCCTCTACGAGCAGTACTTC.

V and J are TRBV24-1 and TRBJ1-1; D unresolved. The CDR3 contains 12 residues. Trimming left V 8 bases short and J 2 bases short, with 8 bases between. CDR1 and CDR2 from the germline V gene are KGHDR and SFDVKD. In nucleotides, the CDR3 is TGTGCCACCAAAGGGAGTAACACTGAAGCTTTCTTT. This encodes CATKGSNTEAFF.

The chain uses TRBV2 and TRBJ2-1; TRBD2 matches at 8 bases. The CDR3 sequence is 15 residues long. CDR1 and CDR2 from the germline V gene are SNHLY and FYNNEI. The V segment lost 9 bases and the J segment 8 bases; nucleotides outside the gene matches: 15. CDR3 coding DNA: TGTGCCAGTGCGCGGTTGGCTAGCGGGCTCGATGAGCAGTTCTTC. This translates into CASARLASGLDEQFF.